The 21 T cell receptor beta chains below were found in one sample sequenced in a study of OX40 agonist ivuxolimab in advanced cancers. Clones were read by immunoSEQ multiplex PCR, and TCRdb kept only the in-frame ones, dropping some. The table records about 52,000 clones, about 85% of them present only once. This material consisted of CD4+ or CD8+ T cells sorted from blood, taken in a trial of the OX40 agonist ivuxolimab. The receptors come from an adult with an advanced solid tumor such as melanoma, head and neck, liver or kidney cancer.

CDR3 in amino acids: CASSQDLNHPGVNYGYTF. For the CDR3, the DNA is TGCGCCAGCAGCCAAGATCTTAATCACCCAGGGGTTAACTATGGCTACACCTTC. The chain couples TRBV4-1 to TRBJ1-2; tentative D call: TRBD1 (6 bases). The CDR3 length is 18 residues. CDR1 and CDR2 (germline): MGHRA, YSYEKL. The V gene lost 0 bases and the J gene lost 1 base, with 18 bases spanning the gap.

The CDR3 spells CASSYVSADPGLGYTF. The CDR3 DNA is TGTGCCAGCAGTTACGTGTCCGCGGACCCCGGTTTGGGCTACACCTTC. This chain uses TRBV6-6 with TRBJ1-2; D unresolved. The CDR3 has 16 residues. Germline V gene sequence: CDR1 MNHNY, CDR2 SVGAGI (reference sequence). Trimming took off 2 bases at V and 8 bases at J, with 21 bases between the two ends.

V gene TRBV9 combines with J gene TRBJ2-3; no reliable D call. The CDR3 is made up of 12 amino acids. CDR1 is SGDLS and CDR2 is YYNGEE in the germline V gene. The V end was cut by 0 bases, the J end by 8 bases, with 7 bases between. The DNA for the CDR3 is TGTGCCAGCAGCGTAGCGCTGGCTACGCAGTATTTT. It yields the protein CASSVALATQYF.

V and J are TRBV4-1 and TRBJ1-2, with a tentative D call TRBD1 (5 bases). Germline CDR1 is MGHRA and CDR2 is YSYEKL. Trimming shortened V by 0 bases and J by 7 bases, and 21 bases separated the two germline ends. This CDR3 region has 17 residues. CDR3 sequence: CASSQDSLEGIIFGYTF. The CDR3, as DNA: TGCGCCAGCAGCCAAGACAGTCTCGAGGGGATTATTTTTGGCTACACCTTC.

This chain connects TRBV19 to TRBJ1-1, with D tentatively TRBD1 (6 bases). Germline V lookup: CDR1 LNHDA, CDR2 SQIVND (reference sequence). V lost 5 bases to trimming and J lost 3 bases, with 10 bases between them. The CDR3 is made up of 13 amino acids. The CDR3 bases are TGTGCCAGTAGTGAGGAGGGGGACACTGAAGCTTTCTTT. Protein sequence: CASSEEGDTEAFF.

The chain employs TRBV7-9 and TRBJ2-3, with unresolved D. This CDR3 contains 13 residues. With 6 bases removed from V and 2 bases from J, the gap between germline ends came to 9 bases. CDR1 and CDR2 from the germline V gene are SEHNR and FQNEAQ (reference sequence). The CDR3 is CASSPASTDTQYF. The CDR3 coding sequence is TGTGCCAGCAGTCCCGCCTCCACAGATACGCAGTATTTT.

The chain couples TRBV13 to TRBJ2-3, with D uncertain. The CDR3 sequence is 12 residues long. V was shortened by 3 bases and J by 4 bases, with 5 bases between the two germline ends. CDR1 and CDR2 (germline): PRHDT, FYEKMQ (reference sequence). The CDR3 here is CASSFFADTQYF. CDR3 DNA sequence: TGTGCCAGCAGCTTTTTTGCAGATACGCAGTATTTT.

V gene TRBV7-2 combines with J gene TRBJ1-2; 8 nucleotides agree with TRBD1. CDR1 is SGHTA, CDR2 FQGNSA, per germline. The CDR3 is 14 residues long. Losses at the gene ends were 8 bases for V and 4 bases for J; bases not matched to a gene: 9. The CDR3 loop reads CASGEAGGGYGYTF. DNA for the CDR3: TGTGCCAGCGGGGAGGCAGGGGGCGGCTATGGCTACACCTTC.

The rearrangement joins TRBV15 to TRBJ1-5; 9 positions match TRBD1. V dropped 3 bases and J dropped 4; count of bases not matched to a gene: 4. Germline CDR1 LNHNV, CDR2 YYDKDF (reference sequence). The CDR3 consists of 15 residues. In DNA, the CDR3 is TGTGCCACCAGCAGGGACAGGGGTAGGAATCAGCCCCAGCATTTT. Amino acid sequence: CATSRDRGRNQPQHF.

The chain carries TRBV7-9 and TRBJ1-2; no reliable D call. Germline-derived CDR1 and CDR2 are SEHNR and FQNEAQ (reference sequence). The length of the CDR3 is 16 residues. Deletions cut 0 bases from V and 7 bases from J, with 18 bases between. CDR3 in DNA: TGTGCCAGCAGCTTAGCGCCTATAAACCTCCCTATTGGCTACACCTTC. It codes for CASSLAPINLPIGYTF.

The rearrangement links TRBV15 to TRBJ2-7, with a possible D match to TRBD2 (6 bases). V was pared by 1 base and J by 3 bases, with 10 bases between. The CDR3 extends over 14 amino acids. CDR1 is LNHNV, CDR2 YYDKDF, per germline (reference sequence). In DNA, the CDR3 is TGTGCCACCAGCAGAGCGTCGGGGGTCTACGAGCAGTACTTC. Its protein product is CATSRASGVYEQYF.

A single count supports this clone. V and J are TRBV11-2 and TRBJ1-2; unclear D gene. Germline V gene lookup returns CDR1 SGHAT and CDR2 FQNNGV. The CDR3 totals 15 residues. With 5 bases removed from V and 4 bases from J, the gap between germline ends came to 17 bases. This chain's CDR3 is CASSPSPTASYGYTF. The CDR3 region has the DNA TGTGCCAGCAGCCCAAGTCCCACTGCGAGCTATGGCTACACCTTC.

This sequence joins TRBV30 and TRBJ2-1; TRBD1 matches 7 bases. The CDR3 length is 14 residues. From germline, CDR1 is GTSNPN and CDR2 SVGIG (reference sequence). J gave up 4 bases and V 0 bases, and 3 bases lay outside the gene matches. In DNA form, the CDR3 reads TGTGCCTGGAGTGTCGGGACAGCTTACAATGAGCAGTTCTTC. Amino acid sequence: CAWSVGTAYNEQFF.

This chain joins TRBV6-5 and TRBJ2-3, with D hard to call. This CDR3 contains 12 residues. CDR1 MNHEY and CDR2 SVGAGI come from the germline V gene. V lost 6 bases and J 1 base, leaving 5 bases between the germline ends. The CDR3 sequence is CASSPGTDTQYF. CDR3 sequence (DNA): TGTGCCAGCAGCCCCGGCACAGATACGCAGTATTTT.

The CDR3 nucleotides read TGCGCCAGCAGCCAAGACGTGGAGGGGTCGAACTATGGCTACACCTTC. Its translation: CASSQDVEGSNYGYTF. V is TRBV4-1 and J is TRBJ1-2; a possible D gene is TRBD1 (5 bases). Germline CDR1 and CDR2: MGHRA and YSYEKL. The CDR3 runs 16 residues. V lost 0 bases and J lost 2, with 13 bases in between.

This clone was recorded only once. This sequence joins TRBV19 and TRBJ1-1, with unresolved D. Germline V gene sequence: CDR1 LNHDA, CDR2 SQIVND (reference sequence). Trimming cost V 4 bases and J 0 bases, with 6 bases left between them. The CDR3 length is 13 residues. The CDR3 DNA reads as TGTGCCAGTAGTACGGACTTGAACACTGAAGCTTTCTTT. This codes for CASSTDLNTEAFF.

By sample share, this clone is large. The CDR3: CASSLGGQGNTEAFF. CDR3 DNA sequence: TGTGCCAGCAGCTTAGGCGGACAGGGGAACACTGAAGCTTTCTTT. V is TRBV7-8 and J is TRBJ1-1; 8 nucleotides align to TRBD1. Germline loops: CDR1 SGHVS, CDR2 FQNEAQ. Germline trimming cut 1 base from V and 1 base from J; bases unmatched to any gene: 2. The CDR3 runs 15 residues.

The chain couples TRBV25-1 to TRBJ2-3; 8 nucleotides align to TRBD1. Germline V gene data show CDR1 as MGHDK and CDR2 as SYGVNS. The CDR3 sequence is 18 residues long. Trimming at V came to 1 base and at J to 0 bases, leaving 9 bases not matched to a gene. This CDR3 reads CASSEWGTGGPSTDTQYF. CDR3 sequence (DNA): TGTGCCAGCAGTGAATGGGGGACAGGAGGCCCGAGCACAGATACGCAGTATTTT.

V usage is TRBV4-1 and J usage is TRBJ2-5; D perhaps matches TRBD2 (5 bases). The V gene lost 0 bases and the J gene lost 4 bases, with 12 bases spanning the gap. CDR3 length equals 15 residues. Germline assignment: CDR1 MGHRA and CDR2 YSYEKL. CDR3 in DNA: TGCGCCAGCAGCCAAGAAATCGGGCTAGCAGAGACCCAGTACTTC. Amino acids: CASSQEIGLAETQYF.

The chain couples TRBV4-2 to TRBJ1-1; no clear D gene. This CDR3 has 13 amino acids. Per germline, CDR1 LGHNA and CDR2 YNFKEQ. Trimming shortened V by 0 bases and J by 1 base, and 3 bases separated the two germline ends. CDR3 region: CASSQEENTEAFF. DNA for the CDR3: TGTGCCAGCAGCCAAGAAGAGAACACTGAAGCTTTCTTT.

CDR3 sequence reads: CASSRDGTPNTEAFF. As DNA, the CDR3 is TGTGCCAGTAGTAGAGACGGGACACCGAACACTGAAGCTTTCTTT. J is TRBJ1-1 and V is TRBV19; D may be TRBD1 (6 bases). CDR1 and CDR2 (germline): LNHDA, SQIVND (reference sequence). The CDR3 totals 15 residues. V lost 4 bases, J lost 1 base, and 13 bases lay in between.